This T cell receptor beta chain was identified during a study of T cell changes during pregnancy in multiple sclerosis. This CDR3 has 14 residues. The germline CDR1 and CDR2 sequences are KGHSH and LQKENI. Trimming cost V 6 bases and J 1 base, with 12 bases left between them. Using immunoSEQ multiplex PCR, the repertoire was profiled, and TCRdb retains in-frame clones only, with some absent. The sample shows 85,000 to 110,000 clones, around 94% of them seen only once. The chain couples TRBV18 to TRBJ1-2, with D possibly TRBD1 on 6 matching bases. The sequences come from peripheral blood, collected after pregnancy. The receptor was isolated from a female donor with multiple sclerosis, enrolled in a pregnancy study. The CDR3 sequence is CASSLTGINYGYTF. Here the CDR3 DNA reads TGTGCCAGCTCTCTAACAGGGATTAACTATGGCTACACCTTC.